A selection of T cell receptor beta chains follows, all from one sample in a study of blood T cell repertoires in COVID-19. Using immunoSEQ multiplex PCR, the repertoire was profiled, and TCRdb retains in-frame clones only, with some absent. The table has 400,000 to 550,000 clones, 70% to 90% seen once. Sequencing was carried out using PBMCs or T cells enriched from blood (not recorded which). All receptors derive from a woman aged 18-29 years with acute COVID-19. CDR3s include the opening cysteine and the closing phenylalanine or tryptophan.

CDR3aa: CASSFGETQYF
v_gene: TRBV5-6
j_gene: TRBJ2-5
len: 11

CDR3aa: CASSSTGVTVHEQYF
v_gene: TRBV6-2/TRBV6-3
j_gene: TRBJ2-7
len: 15

CDR3aa: CASSLDMNTEAFF
v_gene: TRBV7-9
j_gene: TRBJ1-1
len: 13

CDR3aa: CASSLSPGPLEKLFF
v_gene: TRBV27
j_gene: TRBJ1-4
len: 15

CDR3aa: CASSLHNYMNTEAFF
v_gene: TRBV7-9
j_gene: TRBJ1-1
len: 15

CDR3aa: CARGQGARYYNEQFF
v_gene: TRBV5-8
j_gene: TRBJ2-1
len: 15

CDR3aa: CASSNTGPGELFF
v_gene: TRBV7-9
j_gene: TRBJ2-2
len: 13

CDR3aa: CASSEEGHTSTDTQYF
v_gene: TRBV2
j_gene: TRBJ2-3
len: 16

CDR3aa: CASSLAQGVNSPLHF
v_gene: TRBV7-2
j_gene: TRBJ1-6
len: 15

CDR3aa: CASKGGGNQPQHF
v_gene: TRBV19
j_gene: TRBJ1-5
len: 13

CDR3aa: CASSPLQVLDQPQHF
v_gene: TRBV18
j_gene: TRBJ1-5
len: 15

CDR3aa: CAWSVSPEGETQYF
v_gene: TRBV30
j_gene: TRBJ2-5
len: 14

CDR3aa: CASCAGSGNTIYF
v_gene: TRBV28
j_gene: TRBJ1-3
len: 13

CDR3aa: CASSPGERQYF
v_gene: TRBV6-5
j_gene: TRBJ2-7
len: 11

CDR3aa: CASPLGGPVNQPQHF
v_gene: TRBV5-6
j_gene: TRBJ1-5
len: 15

CDR3aa: CASRSPGTRTEAFF
v_gene: TRBV11-2
j_gene: TRBJ1-1
len: 14

CDR3aa: CASSPLAGGPTDTQYF
v_gene: TRBV27
j_gene: TRBJ2-3
len: 16

CDR3aa: CASSMGGTLQFF
v_gene: TRBV19
j_gene: TRBJ2-1
len: 12

CDR3aa: CASSDSTSTEAFF
v_gene: TRBV2
j_gene: TRBJ1-1
len: 13

CDR3aa: CASSASDRQTLHF
v_gene: TRBV9
j_gene: TRBJ1-6
len: 13

CDR3aa: CASRPTGGYNEQFF
v_gene: TRBV19
j_gene: TRBJ2-1
len: 14

CDR3aa: CASSFGQGPFF
v_gene: TRBV12-3/TRBV12-4
j_gene: TRBJ1-1
len: 11

CDR3aa: CASSFGQGGGYTF
v_gene: TRBV5-8
j_gene: TRBJ1-2
len: 13

CDR3aa: CASLTGTGGRETQYF
v_gene: TRBV7-2
j_gene: TRBJ2-5
len: 15

CDR3aa: CASSLQVNYGYTF
v_gene: TRBV12-3/TRBV12-4
j_gene: TRBJ1-2
len: 13

CDR3aa: CASSVHENQPQHF
v_gene: TRBV9
j_gene: TRBJ1-5
len: 13

CDR3aa: CASSFGGDPAANTIYF
v_gene: TRBV6-5
j_gene: TRBJ1-3
len: 16

CDR3aa: CASSPPGGNSPLHF
v_gene: TRBV4-1
j_gene: TRBJ1-6
len: 14

CDR3aa: CASSSGSFDEQFF
v_gene: TRBV10-2
j_gene: TRBJ2-1
len: 13

CDR3aa: CASSQTGGLRGYTF
v_gene: TRBV4-3
j_gene: TRBJ1-2
len: 14

CDR3aa: CAISNINREGGQPQHF
v_gene: TRBV10-3
j_gene: TRBJ1-5
len: 16

CDR3aa: CASSIDTVAVRNTIYF
v_gene: TRBV19
j_gene: TRBJ1-3
len: 16